This is a list of T cell receptor beta chains from one sample in a study of cytomegalovirus exposure and HLA in healthy donors. Assay used: immunoSEQ multiplex PCR; TCRdb lists only in-frame clones, some missing. The data contain under 150,000 clones, 60% to 80% of them singletons. Material: PBMCs. The receptors stem from a woman in her thirties or forties in good health and CMV-seropositive. Each CDR3 is given with its conserved first and last residue. D genes are given only for firm matches. Size values are once, few and many counts, or a class for expanded clones, and some rows have none.

J	D	size	V	DNA	CDR3
TRBJ2-1	-	few	TRBV28	TGTGCCAGCAGCCCAGGAGGGGGCCCTTCCTACAATGAGCAGTTCTTC	CASSPGGGPSYNEQFF
TRBJ1-1	-	few	TRBV12-5	TGTGCTAGTGGTTTGTTGTCAGGGAACACTGAAGCTTTCTTT	CASGLLSGNTEAFF
TRBJ1-1	-	-	TRBV4-2	TGTGCCAGCAGCCAGACAGGCACCGATGAAGCTTTCTTT	CASSQTGTDEAFF
TRBJ2-1	TRBD2	-	TRBV18	TGTGCCAGCTCATCACTCGCCGCTAGCGGATACAATGAGCAGTTCTTC	CASSSLAASGYNEQFF
TRBJ1-1	-	-	TRBV2	TGTGCCAGCAGTGAAGTATGGGGAGGGAACACTGAAGCTTTCTTT	CASSEVWGGNTEAFF
TRBJ1-1	TRBD1	-	TRBV28	TGTGCCAGCAGTTCGATCGGGACAGGGCGGACTGAAGCTTTCTTT	CASSSIGTGRTEAFF
TRBJ2-7	-	few	TRBV19	TGTGCCAGTAGTATAGCGGGGTTCTACGAGCAGTACTTC	CASSIAGFYEQYF
TRBJ1-2	TRBD1	-	TRBV5-1	TGCGCCAGCAGGGACCCGGACAGGGTCATAAGCGGCTACACCTTC	CASRDPDRVISGYTF
TRBJ2-3	-	few	TRBV30	TGTGCCTGGACCAAGAGCATTACGCAGTATTTT	CAWTKSITQYF
TRBJ2-2	-	-	TRBV19	TGTGCCAGTAGGGGGGCGACCGGGGAGCTGTTTTTT	CASRGATGELFF
TRBJ1-2	TRBD1	-	TRBV19	TGTGCCAGTAGCCGAAGACGACAGGGACGTGGCTACACCTTC	CASSRRRQGRGYTF
TRBJ1-6	-	-	TRBV5-1	TGCGCCAGCAGCTTGGAGAGCCCACATTCACCCCTCCACTTT	CASSLESPHSPLHF
TRBJ1-2	-	-	TRBV27	TGTGCCAGCAGGGGGGGGAGTAACTATGGCTACACCTTC	CASRGGSNYGYTF
TRBJ2-2	TRBD1	few	TRBV4-1	TGCGCCAGCAGCCAAGGTAGACAGGGGGGGACCGGGGAGCTGTTTTTT	CASSQGRQGGTGELFF
TRBJ2-3	-	once	TRBV29-1	TGCAGCGTTGAAGGTCGCAGTGCAGATACGCAGTATTTT	CSVEGRSADTQYF
TRBJ2-3	TRBD1	-	TRBV2	TGTGCCAGCAATGGACAGGGTTCCACAGATACGCAGTATTTT	CASNGQGSTDTQYF
TRBJ2-5	TRBD1	once	TRBV25-1	TGTGCCAGCTTCGACAGGGGAGAGACCCAGTACTTC	CASFDRGETQYF
TRBJ2-1	TRBD1	-	TRBV23-1	TGCGCCAGCAGTCAACCATTGGACAGGGGCTCCTACAATGAGCAGTTCTTC	CASSQPLDRGSYNEQFF
TRBJ2-7	TRBD1	-	TRBV6-5	TGTGCCAGCAGTTACGGTCAGGGGGTGGGTTCCTACGAGCAGTACTTC	CASSYGQGVGSYEQYF
TRBJ2-7	-	-	TRBV7-9	TGTGCCAGCAGCCATACGGAGGGAACACCCTCCTACGAGCAGTACTTC	CASSHTEGTPSYEQYF
TRBJ2-3	-	-	TRBV5-1	TGCGCCAGCAGGTTTTCAGGGTTCGCAGATACGCAGTATTTT	CASRFSGFADTQYF
TRBJ1-5	-	-	TRBV18	TGTGCCAGCTCACCTGGCAGGGTGATTACCAATCAGCCCCAGCATTTT	CASSPGRVITNQPQHF
TRBJ1-5	-	-	TRBV6-1	TGTGCCAGCAGTGAACGGGGATATAGCAATCAGCCCCAGCATTTT	CASSERGYSNQPQHF
TRBJ2-4	TRBD1	-	TRBV10-3	TGTGCCATCAGTGACCTTGGACAGGGCCACGACAAAAACATTCAGTACTTC	CAISDLGQGHDKNIQYF
TRBJ2-2	TRBD2	-	TRBV9	TGTGCCAGCAGCGATCTAGCGGGGACCGGGGAGCTGTTTTTT	CASSDLAGTGELFF
TRBJ2-1	TRBD1	-	TRBV7-3	TGTGCCAGCAGCTTAACCGGGACAGGGGAGACCAATGAGCAGTTCTTC	CASSLTGTGETNEQFF
TRBJ2-1	TRBD2	once	TRBV7-9	TGTGCCAGCAGCTTGGCGACTTTTAGCGGGGGGGCGGAGCAGTTCTTC	CASSLATFSGGAEQFF
TRBJ1-4	-	-	TRBV9	TGTGCCAGCAGCGTAGCAGGTACCGTCGGTAATGAAAAACTGTTTTTT	CASSVAGTVGNEKLFF
TRBJ2-1	TRBD2	once	TRBV5-1	TGCGCCAGCAGCTTGGCACTAGCGGGGGAGGATGAGCAGTTCTTC	CASSLALAGEDEQFF
TRBJ1-3	TRBD1	-	TRBV7-3	TGTGCCAGCAGCTTGGGGCCCATGGGACAGGTCTATGGAAACACCATATATTTT	CASSLGPMGQVYGNTIYF
TRBJ2-1	-	-	TRBV6-5	TGTGCCAGCAGTGGGCAGCCAATAGGTGAGCAGTTCTTC	CASSGQPIGEQFF
TRBJ1-1	-	-	TRBV7-2	TGTGCCAGCAGCTTAGGTGGGCAAAGAGAAACGGCTTTCTTT	CASSLGGQRETAFF
TRBJ1-6	-	-	TRBV2	TGTGCCAGCAGCGACAGGTTGGGCAATAATTCACCCCTCCACTTT	CASSDRLGNNSPLHF
TRBJ2-3	-	once	TRBV27	TGTGCCAGCGGGCCGTACCTACTTAGCACAGATACGCAGTATTTT	CASGPYLLSTDTQYF
TRBJ2-1	TRBD2	once	TRBV28	TGTGCAACCGAAATCCCTCCGGGACTAGCGGGGGGGCCGGCCTACAATGAGCAGTTCTTC	CATEIPPGLAGGPAYNEQFF
TRBJ1-1	-	-	TRBV7-6	TGTGCCAGCAGCTTAACACCGAACACTGAAGCTTTCTTT	CASSLTPNTEAFF
TRBJ2-6	TRBD1	-	TRBV5-3	TGTGCCAGAAGCTTGGCCCGGACAGGGGGATTTATCTTTTGGGCCAACGTCCTGACTTTC	CARSLARTGGFIFWANVLTF
TRBJ1-2	TRBD1	-	TRBV9	TGTGCCAGCAGGGATAACACCGGGACAGCAAACTATGGCTACACCTTC	CASRDNTGTANYGYTF
TRBJ1-2	-	-	TRBV19	TGTGCCACTTCGGACGGGGGGTATGGCTACACCTTC	CATSDGGYGYTF
TRBJ1-2	-	-	TRBV6-5	TGTGCCAGCAGTTACCAACAGGGACCGGACTATGGCTACACCTTC	CASSYQQGPDYGYTF
TRBJ1-4	TRBD1	-	TRBV2	TGTGCCAGCAGAGCCGGGACAGGCAATGAAAAACTGTTTTTT	CASRAGTGNEKLFF
TRBJ1-2	TRBD1	-	TRBV4-1	TGCGCCAGCAGCCAAGGCACTCTCGACAGGGGGCGGGATGGCTACACCTTC	CASSQGTLDRGRDGYTF
TRBJ2-3	TRBD2	-	TRBV6-6	TGTGCCAGCAGTCGGCTAGCGGGAATCACAGATACGCAGTATTTT	CASSRLAGITDTQYF
TRBJ1-5	-	-	TRBV7-9	TGTGCCAGCGAAGGGGCGGGGGCTAATCAGCCCCAGCATTTT	CASEGAGANQPQHF
TRBJ1-1	TRBD1	-	TRBV9	TGTGCCAGCAGCGCTGGACAGGGTTTCACTGAAGCTTTCTTT	CASSAGQGFTEAFF
TRBJ1-5	-	-	TRBV30	TGTGCCTGGAGTGTCGGGGACTATAGCAATCAGCCCCAGCATTTT	CAWSVGDYSNQPQHF
TRBJ2-3	-	-	TRBV7-7	TGTGCCAGCAGCCCCTTGGGGGGATCTAGCACAGATACGCAGTATTTT	CASSPLGGSSTDTQYF
TRBJ1-1	-	few	TRBV6-6	TGTGCCAGCATAAAAATCAGGGGGAACACTGAAGCTTTCTTT	CASIKIRGNTEAFF
TRBJ1-1	TRBD1	-	TRBV19	TGTGCCAGTAAGGAGACAGGGATGAACACTGAAGCTTTCTTT	CASKETGMNTEAFF
TRBJ1-1	-	-	TRBV19	TGTGCCAGTAGTATCAAGGCAGGGCTGAACACTGAAGCTTTCTTT	CASSIKAGLNTEAFF
TRBJ2-2	-	-	TRBV19	TGTGCCGGAGGAACAGGGTCGAACACCGGGGAGCTGTTTTTT	CAGGTGSNTGELFF
TRBJ1-2	-	-	TRBV27	TGTGCCAGCAGTTTGGGGACGGGGGGGAATGGCTACACCTTC	CASSLGTGGNGYTF